The rows below give T cell receptor beta chains drawn from one sample of a study of blood T cell repertoires in COVID-19. TCRdb's copy holds only in-frame clones and misses some; the assay was immunoSEQ multiplex PCR. Seen here are around 60,000 clones, about 80% observed once, and the top ten hold about a fifth. Sample: peripheral blood. These receptor sequences come from a man aged 30 to 39 with COVID-19, enrolled during active disease. The CDR3 runs from the conserved cysteine through the conserved F or W. D genes are given only for firm matches. Expanded clones are given a class, and other clones once, few, many or no size at all.

CDR3nt: TGTGCCAGTAGTATTATGGGAGGAGTTTCCTACGAGCAGTACTTC
CDR3aa: CASSIMGGVSYEQYF
d_gene: NA
abundance: NA
v_gene: TRBV19
j_gene: TRBJ2-7

CDR3nt: TGCAGCGTTCTAAGGAGTGGACAAGTCTACAATGAGCAGTTCTTC
CDR3aa: CSVLRSGQVYNEQFF
d_gene: NA
abundance: NA
v_gene: TRBV29-1
j_gene: TRBJ2-1

CDR3nt: TGTGCCAGCAGCTTTCAGTTTAATCAGCCCCAGCATTTT
CDR3aa: CASSFQFNQPQHF
d_gene: NA
abundance: NA
v_gene: TRBV7-2
j_gene: TRBJ1-5

CDR3nt: TGTGCCAGCAGCTTGGGGGGGAGGAGAAATCAGCCCCAGCATTTT
CDR3aa: CASSLGGRRNQPQHF
d_gene: NA
abundance: once
v_gene: TRBV5-6
j_gene: TRBJ1-5

CDR3nt: TGTGCCATCGGGGGGACAGCGAACACTGAAGCTTTCTTT
CDR3aa: CAIGGTANTEAFF
d_gene: TRBD1
abundance: NA
v_gene: TRBV10-3
j_gene: TRBJ1-1

CDR3nt: TGTGCCAGCAGTGAAGATATCGGGACAGGCTCAAACACCATATATTTT
CDR3aa: CASSEDIGTGSNTIYF
d_gene: TRBD1
abundance: NA
v_gene: TRBV6-1
j_gene: TRBJ1-3

CDR3nt: TGTGCCAGCAGGAGACAGGGCTTGGACACTGAAGCTTTCTTT
CDR3aa: CASRRQGLDTEAFF
d_gene: TRBD1
abundance: NA
v_gene: TRBV25-1
j_gene: TRBJ1-1

CDR3nt: TGTGCCAGCAGGCCCGACGCGACTCGAGGAGAGACCCAGTACTTC
CDR3aa: CASRPDATRGETQYF
d_gene: NA
abundance: NA
v_gene: TRBV6-6
j_gene: TRBJ2-5

CDR3nt: TGCGCCAGCAGCCCCCCCGGGAGGGGTGGCCAGCCCCAGCATTTT
CDR3aa: CASSPPGRGGQPQHF
d_gene: NA
abundance: NA
v_gene: TRBV4-1
j_gene: TRBJ1-5

CDR3nt: TGCGCCAGCAGCGAGGACACCTTGAACACTGAAGCTTTCTTT
CDR3aa: CASSEDTLNTEAFF
d_gene: NA
abundance: NA
v_gene: TRBV5-1
j_gene: TRBJ1-1

CDR3nt: TGTGCCAGCAGTGAACGGGATAGAGCCAGGAAGCAGTTCTTC
CDR3aa: CASSERDRARKQFF
d_gene: NA
abundance: NA
v_gene: TRBV6-1
j_gene: TRBJ2-1

CDR3nt: TGTGCCAGCAGATCAGATTCTGCTTATGGCTACACCTTC
CDR3aa: CASRSDSAYGYTF
d_gene: NA
abundance: NA
v_gene: TRBV2
j_gene: TRBJ1-2

CDR3nt: TGTGCCAGCAGCCAAGAGGGCAGCGATTCCTACGAGCAGTACTTC
CDR3aa: CASSQEGSDSYEQYF
d_gene: NA
abundance: NA
v_gene: TRBV11-2
j_gene: TRBJ2-7

CDR3nt: TGTGCCAGCACCGTATCAGGGGGCTGGGCAGAGACCCAGTACTTC
CDR3aa: CASTVSGGWAETQYF
d_gene: TRBD1
abundance: NA
v_gene: TRBV9
j_gene: TRBJ2-5

CDR3nt: TGTGCCAGCAGTTACACGGACAGGGTGAACACTGAAGCTTTCTTT
CDR3aa: CASSYTDRVNTEAFF
d_gene: TRBD1
abundance: once
v_gene: TRBV6-5
j_gene: TRBJ1-1

CDR3nt: TGTGCCAGCAGCGTAGAGGAGGGGGCAATCGGGGAGCTGTTTTTT
CDR3aa: CASSVEEGAIGELFF
d_gene: NA
abundance: NA
v_gene: TRBV9
j_gene: TRBJ2-2

CDR3nt: TGTGCCAGTGGCCGCAATTCACCCCTCCACTTT
CDR3aa: CASGRNSPLHF
d_gene: NA
abundance: NA
v_gene: TRBV27
j_gene: TRBJ1-6

CDR3nt: TGTGCCAGCAGCCAAGAAACAGGGGCCGCAACCTACGAGCAGTACTTC
CDR3aa: CASSQETGAATYEQYF
d_gene: TRBD1
abundance: NA
v_gene: TRBV14
j_gene: TRBJ2-7

CDR3nt: TGTGCCAGCAGCTTGTCTAGAGATGATACGCAGTATTTT
CDR3aa: CASSLSRDDTQYF
d_gene: NA
abundance: NA
v_gene: TRBV5-4
j_gene: TRBJ2-3

CDR3nt: TGTGCCAGCAGTTATAAGGGGACTAGCGGCTACGAGCAGTACTTC
CDR3aa: CASSYKGTSGYEQYF
d_gene: TRBD2
abundance: once
v_gene: TRBV6-5
j_gene: TRBJ2-7

CDR3nt: TGTGCCTCCAAAGGGGACAGCCTAAATGAAAAACTGTTTTTT
CDR3aa: CASKGDSLNEKLFF
d_gene: TRBD1
abundance: few
v_gene: TRBV7-9
j_gene: TRBJ1-4

CDR3nt: TGTGCCAGCAGCGTAGGAGCCCTCGGCAGGCAAGAGACCCAGTACTTC
CDR3aa: CASSVGALGRQETQYF
d_gene: NA
abundance: NA
v_gene: TRBV9
j_gene: TRBJ2-5

CDR3nt: TGTGCCAGCAGTGACGGGGATAGCGGCACAGATACGCAGTATTTT
CDR3aa: CASSDGDSGTDTQYF
d_gene: NA
abundance: NA
v_gene: TRBV6-4
j_gene: TRBJ2-3

CDR3nt: TGTGCCACCCGGGACCCTGGAGCGGGTGAGCAGTACTTC
CDR3aa: CATRDPGAGEQYF
d_gene: NA
abundance: NA
v_gene: TRBV28
j_gene: TRBJ2-7

CDR3nt: TGCAGCGTTGAATGGCAGACCTACAATGAGCAGTTCTTC
CDR3aa: CSVEWQTYNEQFF
d_gene: NA
abundance: NA
v_gene: TRBV29-1
j_gene: TRBJ2-1

CDR3nt: TGTGCCAGCAGAAGGGGGGGCCTGAACACTGAAGCTTTCTTT
CDR3aa: CASRRGGLNTEAFF
d_gene: NA
abundance: NA
v_gene: TRBV27
j_gene: TRBJ1-1

CDR3nt: TGTGCCATCAGCGGACAGGGGGCGAAGAATGAGCAGTTCTTC
CDR3aa: CAISGQGAKNEQFF
d_gene: TRBD1
abundance: NA
v_gene: TRBV10-3
j_gene: TRBJ2-1

CDR3nt: TGTGCCAGCAGCCCCTCGGGGACATCTGGAAACACCATATATTTT
CDR3aa: CASSPSGTSGNTIYF
d_gene: NA
abundance: NA
v_gene: TRBV9
j_gene: TRBJ1-3

CDR3nt: TGTGCCAGCAGTGAAGCGGGGACACTCAGGCTCCACTTT
CDR3aa: CASSEAGTLRLHF
d_gene: NA
abundance: few
v_gene: TRBV6-1
j_gene: TRBJ1-6

CDR3nt: TGTGCCAGCAGTGAGGGGACAGGGGGTGTCAATGAGCAGTTCTTC
CDR3aa: CASSEGTGGVNEQFF
d_gene: TRBD1
abundance: NA
v_gene: TRBV6-4
j_gene: TRBJ2-1

CDR3nt: TGTGCCAGCAGCTTAGACCCTTTAGCAGATACGCAGTATTTT
CDR3aa: CASSLDPLADTQYF
d_gene: NA
abundance: NA
v_gene: TRBV7-8
j_gene: TRBJ2-3

CDR3nt: TGTGCCAGCTCAAGGACACCAACCGATGAAAAACTGTTTTTT
CDR3aa: CASSRTPTDEKLFF
d_gene: NA
abundance: NA
v_gene: TRBV18
j_gene: TRBJ1-4

CDR3nt: TGTGCCAGCAGCGAATCGGGACTAGCGGGAGCTACCACGGGAGAGACCCAGTACTTC
CDR3aa: CASSESGLAGATTGETQYF
d_gene: TRBD2
abundance: NA
v_gene: TRBV5-6
j_gene: TRBJ2-5

CDR3nt: TGTGCCAGCAGTCGACAGGGAAAGTCTCAGTCGTCAGGTGGCTACACCTTC
CDR3aa: CASSRQGKSQSSGGYTF
d_gene: TRBD1
abundance: NA
v_gene: TRBV6-6
j_gene: TRBJ1-2

CDR3nt: TGTGCCAGTAGGGTGGACAGGGGCTATCAGCCCCAGCATTTT
CDR3aa: CASRVDRGYQPQHF
d_gene: TRBD1
abundance: few
v_gene: TRBV19
j_gene: TRBJ1-5

CDR3nt: TGTGCCTGGAGTCTCGGCGGGGACTCTGGAAACACCATATATTTT
CDR3aa: CAWSLGGDSGNTIYF
d_gene: NA
abundance: once
v_gene: TRBV30
j_gene: TRBJ1-3

CDR3nt: TGCGCCAGCGGGGACGGGGGAATTGGAAACACCATATATTTT
CDR3aa: CASGDGGIGNTIYF
d_gene: NA
abundance: NA
v_gene: TRBV10-1
j_gene: TRBJ1-3

CDR3nt: TGCAGCGTTGAATTGTATGGGGGGACCTACGAGCAGTACTTC
CDR3aa: CSVELYGGTYEQYF
d_gene: NA
abundance: NA
v_gene: TRBV29-1
j_gene: TRBJ2-7

CDR3nt: TGTGCCACCAGTGATTCCCTAGGCCAGGGCGTCGGGACCCAGTACTTC
CDR3aa: CATSDSLGQGVGTQYF
d_gene: NA
abundance: NA
v_gene: TRBV24-1
j_gene: TRBJ2-5

CDR3nt: TGTGCCAGCACGCTAGGGGGCAGCAATCAGCCCCAGCATTTT
CDR3aa: CASTLGGSNQPQHF
d_gene: TRBD1
abundance: few
v_gene: TRBV7-9
j_gene: TRBJ1-5

CDR3nt: TGTGCCAGCAGTTCTCGACAGGCGACGAGTGAAAAACTGTTTTTT
CDR3aa: CASSSRQATSEKLFF
d_gene: NA
abundance: NA
v_gene: TRBV6-2/TRBV6-3
j_gene: TRBJ1-4

CDR3nt: TGTGCCAGCAGCCAAGGTGAAACGGGTCGGAACACTGAAGCTTTCTTT
CDR3aa: CASSQGETGRNTEAFF
d_gene: NA
abundance: NA
v_gene: TRBV4-2
j_gene: TRBJ1-1

CDR3nt: TGTGCCACCAGCAGAGATCGGGTTTCCGCCAAAAACATTCAGTACTTC
CDR3aa: CATSRDRVSAKNIQYF
d_gene: NA
abundance: NA
v_gene: TRBV15
j_gene: TRBJ2-4

CDR3nt: TGTGCCAGCAGTGAAAGCCTTCCCGGGACAGGGGACGACTATGGCTACACCTTC
CDR3aa: CASSESLPGTGDDYGYTF
d_gene: TRBD1
abundance: few
v_gene: TRBV28
j_gene: TRBJ1-2

CDR3nt: TGTGCCAGCAGGCCGACAGGGGGGGGCTACACCTTC
CDR3aa: CASRPTGGGYTF
d_gene: TRBD1
abundance: once
v_gene: TRBV27
j_gene: TRBJ1-2

CDR3nt: TGTGCCAGCAGGACAACAGGGAACACTGAAGCTTTCTTT
CDR3aa: CASRTTGNTEAFF
d_gene: NA
abundance: NA
v_gene: TRBV6-6
j_gene: TRBJ1-1

CDR3nt: TGTGCCAGCAGCTCTCGGGTTACAACCTACGAGCAGTACTTC
CDR3aa: CASSSRVTTYEQYF
d_gene: NA
abundance: NA
v_gene: TRBV28
j_gene: TRBJ2-7

CDR3nt: TGTGCCAGCAGCCCTAGTTACGAGCAGTACTTC
CDR3aa: CASSPSYEQYF
d_gene: NA
abundance: NA
v_gene: TRBV2
j_gene: TRBJ2-7

CDR3nt: TGTGCCATCAGTGATACGAGGGGGGGGTCCGAGCAGTACTTC
CDR3aa: CAISDTRGGSEQYF
d_gene: NA
abundance: once
v_gene: TRBV10-3
j_gene: TRBJ2-7